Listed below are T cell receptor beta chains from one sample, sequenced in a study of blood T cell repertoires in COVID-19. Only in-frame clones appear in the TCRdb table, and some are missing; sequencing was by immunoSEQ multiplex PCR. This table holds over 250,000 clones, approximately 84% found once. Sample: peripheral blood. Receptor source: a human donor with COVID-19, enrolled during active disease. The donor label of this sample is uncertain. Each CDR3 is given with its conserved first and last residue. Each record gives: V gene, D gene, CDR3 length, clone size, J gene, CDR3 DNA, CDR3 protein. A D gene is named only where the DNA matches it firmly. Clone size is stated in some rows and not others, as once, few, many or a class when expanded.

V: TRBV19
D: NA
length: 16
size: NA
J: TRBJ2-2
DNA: TGTGCCAGTAGTATAAGGTCGGGGGCGAACACCGGGGAGCTGTTTTTT
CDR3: CASSIRSGANTGELFF

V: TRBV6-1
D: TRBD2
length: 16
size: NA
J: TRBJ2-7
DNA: TGTGCCAGCAGTGAAACGGCTAGCGGGAGAGGTTACGAGCAGTACTTC
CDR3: CASSETASGRGYEQYF

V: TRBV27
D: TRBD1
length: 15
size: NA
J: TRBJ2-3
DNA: TGTGCCAGCAGTTTGACAGGGGGCGCGACAGATACGCAGTATTTT
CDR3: CASSLTGGATDTQYF

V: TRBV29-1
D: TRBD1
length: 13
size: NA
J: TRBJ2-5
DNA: TGCAGCGTCCGGGACAGAAGACAAGAGACCCAGTACTTC
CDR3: CSVRDRRQETQYF

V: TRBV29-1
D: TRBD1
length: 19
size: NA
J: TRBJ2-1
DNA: TGCAGCGTCCTAAGGGGGACAGGGGGGTACCAAACCTCCAAGATTGAGCAGTTCTTC
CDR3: CSVLRGTGGYQTSKIEQFF

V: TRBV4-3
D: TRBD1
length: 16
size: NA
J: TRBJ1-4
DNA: TGCGCCAGCAGCCATCTTCAGACAGGGGGAGATGAAAAACTGTTTTTT
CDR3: CASSHLQTGGDEKLFF

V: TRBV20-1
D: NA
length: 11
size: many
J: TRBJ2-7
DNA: TGCAGTGCTAGAGATGGAGCAGGGGAGTACTTC
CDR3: CSARDGAGEYF

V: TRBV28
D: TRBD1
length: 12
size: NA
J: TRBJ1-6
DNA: TGTGCCAGCAGGACAGGGGGCTCACCCCTCCACTTT
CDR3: CASRTGGSPLHF

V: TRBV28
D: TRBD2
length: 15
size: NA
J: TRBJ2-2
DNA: TGTGCCAGCACTTCGGGACTAGGATTTACCGGGGAGCTGTTTTTT
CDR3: CASTSGLGFTGELFF

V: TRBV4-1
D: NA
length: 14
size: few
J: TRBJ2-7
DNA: TGCGCCAGCATGGGGCGGACCAGCTCCTACGAGCAGTACTTC
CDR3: CASMGRTSSYEQYF

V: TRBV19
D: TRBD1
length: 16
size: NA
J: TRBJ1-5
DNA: TGTGCCAGTAGTCCCCGGGACAGGGGTTGGGCTCAGCCCCAGCATTTT
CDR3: CASSPRDRGWAQPQHF

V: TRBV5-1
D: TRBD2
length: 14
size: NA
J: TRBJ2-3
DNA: TGCGCCAGCAGATTGTCTAGCGGCCCAGATACGCAGTATTTT
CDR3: CASRLSSGPDTQYF

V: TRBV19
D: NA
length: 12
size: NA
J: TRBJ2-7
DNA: TGTGCCACCACTTCGGGGGCCTACGAGCAGTACTTC
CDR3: CATTSGAYEQYF

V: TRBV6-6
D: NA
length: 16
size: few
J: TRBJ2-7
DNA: TGTGCCAGCAGTTACCCCCTATCGGGGAAAGGATACGAGCAGTACTTC
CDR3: CASSYPLSGKGYEQYF

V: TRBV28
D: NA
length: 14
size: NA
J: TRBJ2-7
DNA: TGTGCCAGCAGTTTAGTCTCCAGCTCCTACGAGCAGTACTTC
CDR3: CASSLVSSSYEQYF

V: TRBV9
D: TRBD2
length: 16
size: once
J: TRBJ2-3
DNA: TGTGCCAGCAGCGGACCTCTAGCGGGAGCTGGAGATACGCAGTATTTT
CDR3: CASSGPLAGAGDTQYF